The rows below give T cell receptor beta chains drawn from one sample of a study of T cell responses to AZD1222 COVID-19 vaccine. Repertoires were generated with immunoSEQ multiplex PCR, while TCRdb's copy carries only in-frame clones and drops some. This table holds roughly 150,000 clones, roughly 90% found once. The source material was peripheral blood, sampled 28 days after the second AZD1222 dose. The receptors shown here come from an adult who received the AZD1222 COVID-19 vaccine. Each CDR3 is given with its conserved first and last residue. The D gene is left open where the match is weak.

j_call d_call cdr3_length v_call cdr3_aa
TRBJ1-1 NA 14 TRBV7-9 CASSLAYTGPEAFF
TRBJ2-1 NA 12 TRBV19 CASSAPQHEQFF
TRBJ1-1 NA 14 TRBV7-2 CASSLNIIRAEAFF
TRBJ1-5 NA 17 TRBV19 CASSMGSGAGSNQPQHF
TRBJ2-7 NA 12 TRBV7-2 CASSTALHEQYF
TRBJ1-6 TRBD1 14 TRBV3-1/TRBV3-2 CASSPGTENSPLHF
TRBJ2-7 NA 12 TRBV5-1 CASSLDRLEQYF
TRBJ1-2 NA 13 TRBV19 CASGDTFFYGYTF
TRBJ2-4 TRBD1 14 TRBV19 CASSTGTGASPQYF
TRBJ1-1 NA 14 TRBV5-1 CASSLYSTNTEAFF
TRBJ1-6 TRBD1 17 TRBV7-9 CASSPDRVFTYNSPLHF
TRBJ1-5 NA 15 TRBV6-5 CASSPGGGGNQPQHF
TRBJ2-2 TRBD2 17 TRBV9 CASSVGASGNPTGELFF
TRBJ1-1 TRBD1 16 TRBV3-1/TRBV3-2 CASSQVRTGANTEAFF
TRBJ2-7 NA 13 TRBV7-2 CASSLVGVYEQYF
TRBJ1-4 NA 15 TRBV28 CASSLLQGFGEKLFF
TRBJ1-5 TRBD1 15 TRBV7-2 CASSFGGQVNQPQHF
TRBJ2-7 TRBD1 14 TRBV5-4 CASSSRQGTYEQYF
TRBJ2-2 TRBD1 14 TRBV19 CASNRGVETGELFF
TRBJ2-3 NA 13 TRBV9 CASSAALEDTQYF
TRBJ2-7 TRBD1 15 TRBV6-5 CASSQQDRGHYEQYF
TRBJ1-5 NA 13 TRBV18 CASRGQGNQPQHF
TRBJ2-7 TRBD1 16 TRBV6-5 CASSYSGQGVAYEQYF
TRBJ2-7 NA 12 TRBV7-9 CASSNTGGEQYF
TRBJ2-2 NA 14 TRBV19 CASSRRGGTGELFF
TRBJ2-7 NA 17 TRBV18 CASSPGEIGTDTYEQYF
TRBJ2-2 TRBD2 17 TRBV14 CASSPAGTSSTTGELFF
TRBJ2-2 TRBD1 17 TRBV7-8 CASSLSGQTVSLGELFF
TRBJ2-3 TRBD1 15 TRBV27 CASSYPGQGSDTQYF
TRBJ2-1 NA 17 TRBV5-1 CASSLAPGGSSYNEQFF
TRBJ1-2 NA 13 TRBV19 CASRGAADYGYTF
TRBJ1-5 NA 12 TRBV3-1/TRBV3-2 CASSQENQPQHF
TRBJ2-1 NA 17 TRBV12-5 CASDDALRVEGLNEQFF
TRBJ1-2 NA 13 TRBV7-2 CASSYDSNYGYTF
TRBJ2-3 NA 15 TRBV6-4 CASSDSAGSTDTQYF
TRBJ1-2 NA 13 TRBV28 CASSLEGNYGYTF
TRBJ1-1 NA 13 TRBV28 CAVFKRRVTEAFF
TRBJ1-5 NA 17 TRBV24-1 CATSDSRASYSNQPQHF
TRBJ2-5 NA 15 TRBV28 CASSLSGIYQETQYF
TRBJ2-2 NA 15 TRBV5-1 CASSLPRGADGELFF
TRBJ2-1 NA 11 TRBV19 CATLEYNEQFF
TRBJ2-1 NA 13 TRBV7-2 CASSLVASHEQFF
TRBJ2-1 TRBD2 16 TRBV19 CASSMLAGPVYNEQFF